This entry features one TCR beta chain sequence. The antigen it binds to is not known. Base qualities are missing; no much larger clone stands one base away. To prepare the library, the immunoSEQ multiplex PCR assay was applied. For the multiplex PCR, a mixture combining 60 forward primers for TCR Vbeta segments and 13 reverse primers for TCR Jbeta segments was used. The CDR3 region of rearranged TCR beta genes was amplified from genomic DNA with a multiplex PCR assay. Amplified TCR beta libraries were sequenced as 87-base-pair reads on the Illumina HiSeq System. As for the authors' bioinformatics: A later analysis tallied about 77 million unique TCR beta chains across the 610 or so repertoires, and about 12 million of those chains were shared by two or more donors. A nearest-neighbor algorithm error-corrected the raw reads and collapsed the reads into unique sequences, merging closely related sequences to remove PCR and sequencing errors. To assign V, D and J gene segments, CDR3 sequences were aligned to IMGT reference sequences. For a sequence to be retained, a match of at least six nucleotides to both a V gene segment and a J gene segment was required. Rearrangements were called productive when the CDR3 lacked stop codons and stayed in frame with V and J; all others were non-productive. Following IMGT convention, CDR3 was defined as the stretch from the second conserved V-encoded cysteine up to the conserved J-encoded phenylalanine. The earlier analysis of around 640 of the donors excluded sequences that lacked an unambiguous match to a single V gene segment. An earlier analysis of over 450 of the donors classified V segments as functional when productive rearrangements were above 56.7% and as segregating when the standard deviation between donors was above 5%. A statistical classification framework was built for diagnosing cytomegalovirus status from the catalog of TCR beta chain sequences. In a later analysis, V and J genes were assigned by comparing TCR nucleotide sequences against IMGT/GENE-DB human TR gene sequences. A later analysis assigned CDR3 sequences and most-parsimonious VDJ recombination scenarios with the TCRdist pipeline. In a later analysis, each TCR beta chain was defined by its CDR3 amino acid sequence together with its V-gene family, and reads without a unique V-gene family were excluded. A later analysis removed 500 to 600 highly shared, low-generation-probability nucleotide sequences to deal with suspected cross-contamination and a sequencing artifact. In a later analysis, a clonal expansion index for each public chain was calculated from normalized within-repertoire ranks of inferred template counts. In a later analysis, generation probabilities were computed using a VDJ recombination model fitted to out-of-frame rearrangements, and the results were checked against IGoR. In a later analysis, TCR-TCR, TCR-HLA and TCR-CMV co-occurrence was scored with hypergeometric tests, and a repertoire-size bias correction was applied to TCR pairs. False discovery rates were estimated in a later analysis by permuting HLA or CMV assignments 20 times. In a later analysis, co-occurring TCRs were grouped with DBSCAN, and TCRdist sequence similarity was added when clustering was performed within HLA-allele-positive subsets. Co-occurrence clustering excluded repertoires with fewer than 30,000 or more than 120,000 public chains, plus five with anomalous nucleotide sharing. Entries here come from immuneACCESS through TCRdb and include only in-frame sequences with V and J called. Some clones fail to appear in such tables; in the studies checked, an unresolved V gene covers under half of the shortfall, and the cause of the remainder is unknown. That table supplies the V and J calls and clone size; D and trimming were determined from the DNA. Across this sample there are about 89,000 clones, with around three quarters seen only once. The ten top clones hold about 1.4% of the sample.

The cohort was made up of roughly 670 healthy bone marrow donors. At the time of sampling, every cohort member was nominally healthy, though immune exposures that went unrecorded were likely present. The donor tested CMV seronegative and was one of the 352 seronegative cohort members. A peripheral blood sample was provided by each donor, and peripheral blood mononuclear cells were used for TCR beta sequencing. The Qiagen DNeasy Blood Extraction Kit was used to extract genomic DNA from the blood cell samples. Looking up the germline V gene (reference sequence) yields CDR1 LNHDA and CDR2 SQIVND. The junction shows trimming of 5 bases on V and 11 bases on J, and the gene matches do not reach 5 bases of it. Taken from cysteine to phenylalanine, the CDR3 has 11 residues. Only the CDR3 DNA stays, 33 bases, in frame from base 1. The data stem from a study of cytomegalovirus exposure and HLA in healthy donors (dated by TCRdb to 2016 to 2017). Study-level background: An earlier analysis of 550 to 700 of the donors reported about 290 Gb of sequence data and some 120 million unique TCR beta sequences from about 200 million T cells. Rather than drawing on any new phenotypic data, the later analysis identified candidate immune exposures from TCR beta sequences and the way those sequences occurred across donors. In a later analysis, previously published TCR beta repertoires from 670 or so donors were re-analyzed and high-resolution HLA genotyping was added so that TCR occurrence patterns could be studied. In a later genetic analysis, genome-wide SNP genotypes for about 60% of the 666 donors were used, and that subset was treated as a discovery cohort. An early release that covered 640 HLA-typed donors contained about 290 gigabases of sequencing data and tens of millions of unique TCR sequences. Donor age, sex, ethnicity and CMV serostatus were compiled together with the repertoire data. The study used immunosequencing to profile the T cell repertoires of approximately 690 subjects and linked those repertoires to cytomegalovirus serostatus. The aim of the study was to test whether cataloging public T cell receptors could identify signatures of past pathogen exposure. An earlier analysis of around 640 of the donors used high-throughput TCR beta sequencing to judge whether each TCR beta V gene segment behaved as functional or pseudogenic. Because of strong linkage in the cohort, roughly five DR-DQ haplotypes were treated as single units for association and clustering. Both class I and class II loci were covered by HLA typing, at four-digit resolution. Besides the first cohort of approximately 670 subjects, a separate validation cohort made up of 120 different subjects was used. Among 398 genotyped donors of the cohort, an average of about 240,000 unique TCR beta nucleotide sequences were sequenced per donor, roughly 18% of them non-productive. To predict cytomegalovirus infection status, the study brought together high-throughput TCR immunosequencing, statistical association of individual TCRs with disease status, and machine learning. The number of donors typed differed by locus, with roughly 620-630 for A, B, C, DRB1 and DQB1, around 500 for DQA1, some 570 for DPA1, and some 470 for DPB1. Among the roughly 400 genotyped donors, about 85% belonged to the genetic ancestry cluster associated with self-reported Caucasian donors. Every repertoire in the discovery cohort had been generated on one and the same sequencing platform. The research as a whole found: A later genetic analysis reported fewer N-insertions in productive TCRs among donors in an Asian-associated ancestry cluster than the roughly 700-donor mean. According to the authors, the approach could potentially be generalized to other disease states and immunological phenotypes. The 87-base-pair reads could not distinguish some IMGT-functional V segments, including TRBV6-2 and TRBV6-3, so those segments were excluded. Compared with equally common non-associated chains, HLA-associated TCR beta chains in a later analysis were more clonally expanded and had lower generation probabilities. Several of the top co-occurrence clusters appeared to be linked to parvovirus B19, influenza, CMV and Epstein-Barr virus, according to a later analysis. A later analysis associated roughly 17,000 TCR beta sequences with specific HLA alleles at a false discovery rate of 0.05. Presence/absence analyses assumed roughly uniform sequencing depth across donors, an assumption that may not hold. For the cohort, immune exposure information was limited to CMV serostatus. In a later analysis, TCR association rates were found to vary across HLA loci, with the most associated TCRs seen for DRB1 alleles and the fewest for HLA-C alleles. Broadly in line with IMGT annotations, most TCR beta V segments showed up in productive rearrangements about 90% or about 30% of the time in an earlier analysis of several hundred of the donors. While some public TCRs were present in many individuals, most TCR sequences turned up only very rarely across donors. A total of about 150 TCR beta chains were listed by the study as associated with cytomegalovirus. Most CMV-associated TCR beta chains appeared to be HLA-restricted in a later analysis, and the HLA associations seemed to be driven largely by CMV exposure. The classifier was reported to diagnose cytomegalovirus status with high specificity and sensitivity in both the original cohort and the validation cohort. A later genetic analysis associated a missense DCLRE1C variant with V-gene and J-gene trimming of TCR beta chains, and an independent cohort replicated the association. Correlated functional status among segregating V segments might reflect linkage disequilibrium, but an unknown experimental factor could not be ruled out. Only TCR beta chains were sequenced in this cohort, and the absence of alpha or paired-chain data limited detectable features. A few of the identified cytomegalovirus-associated TCR beta chains were confirmed in vitro to be specific for cytomegalovirus antigens. Because HLA typing was missing for some donors at each locus, association tests included only the typed subset. Some 16 rarely observed V segments, including chromosome 9 orphons, were excluded from the earlier analysis of approximately 500 of the donors because counts were too low. When HLA alleles, especially DR and DQ, strongly co-occurred, attributing TCR associations to individual alleles was difficult. A cluster of highly shared sequence variants was judged likely to be a technical artifact of the sequencing pipeline. A further reported finding was that TCR beta sequences accurately predicted the HLA-A and HLA-B alleles for most subjects in the first cohort.

This TCR was sampled from a male donor in good health and CMV-seronegative. The sequenced sample was PBMCs. The V gene is TRBV19 and the J gene is TRBJ1-1; 7 nucleotides in the junction match TRBD1. The DNA sequence is as follows: TGTGCCAGTAGTCCCGGGACAGCTGCTTTCTTT. It encodes CASSPGTAAFF.